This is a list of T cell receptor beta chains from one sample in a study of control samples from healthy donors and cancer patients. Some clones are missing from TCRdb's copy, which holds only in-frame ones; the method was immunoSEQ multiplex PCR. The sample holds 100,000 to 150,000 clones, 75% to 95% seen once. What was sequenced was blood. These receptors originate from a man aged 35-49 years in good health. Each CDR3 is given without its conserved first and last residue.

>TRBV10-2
ASSGATGAQGNPYEQY
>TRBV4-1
ASSQGKSGGDEQY
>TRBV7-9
ASSLGSYEQY
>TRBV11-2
ASSQRGETQY
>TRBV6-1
ASSGTWPSASYEQY
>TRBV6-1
ASSELDPQDTQY
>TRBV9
ASSERTGGLDEQF
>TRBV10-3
AISGVSDEQY
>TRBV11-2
ASQGGSSYNEQF
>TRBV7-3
ASSPSTGPNTEAF
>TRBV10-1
ASSAGGNSPLH
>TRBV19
ASSIPGNDVTEAF
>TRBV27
ASSLKPQGATNEKLF
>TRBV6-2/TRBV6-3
ASSFTYEQY
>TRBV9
ASSFHDRDYGYT
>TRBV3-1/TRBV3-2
ASSPQPLAGGLFEQF
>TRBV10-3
AISTPGGGHNEQY
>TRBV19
ASSIATLTETQY
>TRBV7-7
ASSPGTGVTYEQY
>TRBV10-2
ASSESPSGITGELF
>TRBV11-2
ASSSHPGPDFFGELF
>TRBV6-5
AGWVGGGELF
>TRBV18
ASSPPTLWGSGGAYEQF
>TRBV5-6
ASSSRTGNSPLH
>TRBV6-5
ATGLAGGDTQY
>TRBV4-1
ASSQQGNEQY
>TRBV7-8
ASGDNRGIRSYEQY